This entry is about one T cell receptor beta chain. Its specific antigen is unknown. Qualities for individual bases were not recorded, and no much larger clone is one base off. The method was the immunoSEQ multiplex PCR assay. For the multiplex PCR, a mixture combining 60 forward primers for TCR Vbeta segments and 13 reverse primers for TCR Jbeta segments was used. A multiplex PCR assay on genomic DNA amplified the CDR3 region of rearranged TCR beta genes. Amplified TCR beta libraries were sequenced as 87-base-pair reads on the Illumina HiSeq System. Turning to the authors' computational methods: A later analysis counted approximately 74 million unique TCR beta chains across the roughly 700 repertoires, and 10 million to 11 million of these chains were shared by at least two donors. Raw reads were error-corrected and collapsed into unique sequences with a nearest-neighbor algorithm that merged closely related sequences to remove PCR and sequencing errors. CDR3 sequences were aligned to IMGT reference sequences to assign V, D and J gene segments. For a sequence to be retained, a match of at least six nucleotides to both a V gene segment and a J gene segment was required. Rearrangements were classified as productive when the CDR3 lacked stop codons and remained in frame with V and J, and all other rearrangements were classified as non-productive. CDR3 was defined according to IMGT convention as the region running from the second conserved V-encoded cysteine to the conserved J-encoded phenylalanine. The earlier analysis of about 570 of the donors excluded any sequence lacking an unambiguous match to a single V gene segment. In an earlier analysis of 587 of the donors, V segments were called functional above 56.7% productive rearrangements and were called segregating when the between-donor standard deviation exceeded 5%. A statistical classification framework was built for diagnosing cytomegalovirus status from the catalog of TCR beta chain sequences. In a later analysis, TCR nucleotide sequences were compared against IMGT/GENE-DB human TR gene sequences so that V and J genes could be assigned. Using the TCRdist pipeline, a later analysis assigned CDR3 sequences along with most-parsimonious VDJ recombination scenarios. In a later analysis, each TCR beta chain was defined by its CDR3 amino acid sequence together with its V-gene family, and reads lacking a unique V-gene family were excluded. As a way to deal with suspected cross-contamination and a sequencing artifact, a later analysis dropped 640 or so nucleotide sequences that were highly shared and had low generation probability. In a later analysis, a clonal expansion index was calculated for each public chain from normalized within-repertoire ranks of inferred template counts. In a later analysis, generation probabilities were computed with a VDJ recombination model fitted to out-of-frame rearrangements, and the resulting probabilities were checked against IGoR. In a later analysis, TCR-TCR, TCR-HLA and TCR-CMV co-occurrence was scored with hypergeometric tests, and a repertoire-size bias correction was applied to TCR pairs. In a later analysis, false discovery rates were estimated by permuting HLA or CMV assignments 20 times. In a later analysis, co-occurring TCRs were grouped using DBSCAN, with TCRdist sequence similarity added in when clustering inside HLA-allele-positive subsets. Co-occurrence clustering excluded repertoires with fewer than 30,000 or more than 120,000 public chains, plus five with anomalous nucleotide sharing. Imported from immuneACCESS, the table was reduced by TCRdb to in-frame sequences with V and J called. These copies leave out some clones; in studies compared against another copy, an unresolved V gene accounts for under half, and the cause of the remainder is not known. V and J calls and clone size are those listed in that table; D and trimming were worked out from the DNA. The sample profile shows about 180,000 clones; 82% of them were found once. Over 1.5% of the sample is held by the ten biggest clonotypes.

This sample stems from a study of cytomegalovirus exposure and HLA in healthy donors (dated by TCRdb to between 2016 and 2019). Regarding the complete study: In an earlier analysis of roughly 500 of the donors, 276 Gb of sequence data and 120 million or so unique TCR beta sequences from about 179 million T cells were reported. A later analysis re-examined previously published TCR beta repertoires from 600 to 700 donors and added high-resolution HLA genotyping to investigate patterns of TCR occurrence. The T cell repertoires of roughly 660 subjects were profiled by immunosequencing and related to cytomegalovirus serostatus. Rather than drawing on any new phenotypic data, the later analysis identified candidate immune exposures from TCR beta sequences and the way those sequences occurred across donors. Among several hundred genotyped donors of the cohort, an average of around 250,000 unique TCR beta nucleotide sequences was sequenced per donor, of which 15% to 20% were non-productive. An early release covering some 640 HLA-typed donors comprised approximately 290 gigabases of sequencing data and approximately 80 million unique TCR sequences. Both class I and class II loci were covered by HLA typing, at four-digit resolution. Several DR-DQ haplotypes were treated as single units for association and clustering because of strong linkage in the cohort. Of the roughly 400 genotyped donors, around 81% fell in the genetic ancestry cluster associated with self-reported Caucasian donors. All discovery cohort repertoires had been generated on a single sequencing platform. The study aimed to test whether signatures of past pathogen exposure could be identified by cataloging public T cell receptors. Genome-wide SNP genotypes for about 55% of the roughly 670 donors were used in a later genetic analysis, which treated that subset as a discovery cohort. To predict cytomegalovirus infection status, the study combined high-throughput TCR immunosequencing, statistical association of individual TCRs with disease status, and machine learning. Along with the roughly 610-subject first cohort, a separate validation cohort of some 130 different subjects was used. In an earlier analysis of about 590 of the donors, high-throughput TCR beta sequencing was used to judge whether each TCR beta V gene segment behaved as functional or pseudogenic. Donor age, sex, ethnicity and CMV serostatus were collected together with the repertoire data. Typing coverage differed by locus: A, B, C, DRB1 and DQB1 were typed in roughly 620-630 donors, DQA1 in around 500, DPA1 in around 610, and DPB1 in 472. General findings and caveats noted by the study authors: V-gene and J-gene trimming of TCR beta chains was associated with a missense DCLRE1C variant in a later genetic analysis, and the association was replicated in an independent cohort. Because the 87-base-pair reads could not distinguish some IMGT-functional V segments, including TRBV6-2 and TRBV6-3, those segments were excluded. In a later genetic analysis, fewer N-insertions in productive TCRs were reported among donors in an Asian-associated ancestry cluster than the 666-donor mean. The presence/absence analyses assumed that sequencing depth was roughly uniform across donors, and that assumption may not be true. In an earlier analysis of 587 of the donors, most TCR beta V segments appeared in productive rearrangements about 87% or about 30% of the time, broadly matching IMGT annotations. CMV serostatus was the only immune exposure information available for the cohort. A later analysis associated 15,000 to 20,000 TCR beta sequences with specific HLA alleles at a false discovery rate of 0.05. The cohort was sequenced for TCR beta chains only, and without alpha or paired-chain data the features that could be detected were limited. A later analysis found that TCR association rates varied across HLA loci, with DRB1 alleles showing the most associated TCRs and HLA-C alleles the fewest. Most CMV-associated TCR beta chains appeared to be HLA-restricted in a later analysis, and the HLA associations seemed to be driven largely by CMV exposure. According to a later analysis, parvovirus B19, influenza, CMV and Epstein-Barr virus appeared linked to several top co-occurrence clusters. In vitro tests confirmed that a few of the cytomegalovirus-associated TCR beta chains recognize cytomegalovirus antigens. Correlated functional status among segregating V segments might be attributable to linkage disequilibrium, but an unknown experimental factor could not be ruled out. In a later analysis, HLA-associated TCR beta chains were found to be more clonally expanded and to have lower generation probabilities than equally common non-associated chains. A total of fewer than 200 TCR beta chains were listed by the study as associated with cytomegalovirus. When HLA alleles, especially DR and DQ, strongly co-occurred, attributing TCR associations to individual alleles was difficult. Roughly 15 rarely observed V segments, including chromosome 9 orphons, were excluded from the earlier analysis of about 500 of the donors because counts were too low. Because some donors lacked HLA typing at each locus, the association tests relied only on the typed subset. According to the authors, the approach could potentially be generalized to other disease states and immunological phenotypes. A further reported finding was that TCR beta sequences accurately predicted the HLA-A and HLA-B alleles for most subjects in the first cohort. Across donors, most TCR sequences were observed very rarely, whereas some public TCRs were present in many individuals. A cluster of highly shared sequence variants was judged likely to be a technical artifact of the sequencing pipeline. Cytomegalovirus status was reported to be diagnosed by the classifier with high specificity and sensitivity in both the original and validation cohorts.

In total, 630 or so healthy bone marrow donors made up the cohort. At the time of sampling, all cohort members were nominally healthy, though unrecorded immune exposures were likely present. The donor tested CMV seronegative, placing the donor among the roughly 340 seronegative members of the cohort. A peripheral blood sample was collected from each donor, and TCR beta sequencing was performed on peripheral blood mononuclear cells. The Qiagen DNeasy Blood Extraction Kit was used to extract genomic DNA from the blood cell samples. The germline V end is reduced by 5 bases and the J end by 0 bases; junction bases left unmatched: 10. The germline V gene gives CDR1 as SGHDN and CDR2 as FVKESK. The CDR3 numbers 17 residues from cysteine through phenylalanine. Just CDR3 DNA is preserved here, 51 bases in frame from base 1.

The sequenced sample consisted of PBMCs. The receptor's source is a man aged 40-49 years in good health and CMV-seronegative. The chain uses TRBV14 and TRBJ2-1, with 7 bases in between that match TRBD1. CDR3 sequence: CASSSRTGAYSYNEQFF. Here is the DNA: TGTGCCAGCAGCTCCCGGACAGGAGCCTACTCCTACAATGAGCAGTTCTTC.